One and the same sample provided the 10 T cell receptor beta chains below, sequenced in a study of molecular identifiers for immune sequencing clone quantification. In TCRdb, the PCR reads were re-called with MiXCR into one record per CDR3 protein. The table records more than 450,000 distinct CDR3 sequences, about a fifth of them present only once. Sequenced: naive CD8+ T cells from blood, with Jurkat cell RNA spiked in. The subset denotes: FACS-sorted CD8+CD4-CCR7+CD45RA+ naive T cells. These receptors all come from a human donor in good health. Some libraries in this study had Jurkat cell RNA spiked in.

This clonotype was seen repeatedly, ten times or more. The V and J genes are TRBV11-2 and TRBJ2-7; 8 nucleotides match TRBD1. Germline V gene lookup returns CDR1 SGHAT and CDR2 FQNNGV. This CDR3 comprises 13 residues. J gave up 2 bases and V 5 bases, and 2 bases lay outside the gene matches. The CDR3 loop is CASSARGPYEQYF. DNA for the CDR3: TGTGCCAGCAGCGCCAGGGGGCCCTACGAGCAGTACTTC.

Worth noting for this clonotype: This clone may be a read error of a much larger clone one base away. The V gene is TRBV18, the J gene TRBJ2-7, with D possibly matching TRBD1 (6 bases). Trimming cost V 3 bases and J 3 bases, with 15 bases left between them. The CDR3 sequence is 15 residues long. The V gene's germline CDR1 is KGHSH and CDR2 LQKENI. Here the CDR3 reads CASSPETGSFYEQYF. CDR3 in DNA: TGTGCCAGCTCACCCGAGACAGGTTCGTTCTACGAGCAGTACTTC.

Notes on this clonotype: Given the absence of the conserved phenylalanine or tryptophan at the CDR3 end, a read error is likely. The chain joins TRBV11-3 to TRBJ2-3; D may be TRBD2 (5 bases). CDR1 and CDR2 from the germline V gene are SGHNT and YENEEA. The ends were cut back, 4 bases at V and 3 bases at J, with 23 bases in the middle. This CDR3 contains 18 residues. CDR3 sequence: CASSYRWLGSFETDTQYL. The CDR3 DNA is TGTGCCAGCAGCTACAGATGGTTAGGGAGCTTTGAAACAGATACGCAGTATCTT.

This clonotype has at least ten counts. The chain links TRBV4-1 to TRBJ2-7; 10 nucleotides agree with TRBD1. This CDR3 is built from 16 residues. CDR1 is MGHRA and CDR2 is YSYEKL in the germline V gene. Trimming at V came to 1 base and at J to 4 bases, leaving 7 bases not matched to a gene. CDR3 region: CASSQGAGTGEYEQYF. CDR3 sequence (DNA): TGCGCCAGCAGCCAAGGTGCCGGGACAGGGGAGTACGAGCAGTACTTC.

The V and J genes are TRBV9 and TRBJ2-7, with 7 bases matching TRBD2. This CDR3 has 15 amino acids. J lost 3 bases, V lost 0 bases, and 6 bases had no gene match. Germline CDR1 and CDR2: SGDLS and YYNGEE. The CDR3: CASSVAPGTNYEQYF. CDR3 nucleotides: TGTGCCAGCAGCGTAGCGCCCGGGACTAACTACGAGCAGTACTTC.

Regarding this clonotype: This CDR3 fails to terminate in the conserved phenylalanine or tryptophan, so it likely reflects a read error. This chain joins TRBV28 and TRBJ2-3; 8 bases are shared with TRBD2. This CDR3 has 16 amino acids. Germline V CDR1 and CDR2: MDHEN, SYDVKM. CDR3 nucleotide sequence: TGTGCCACCAGTTTCCGGGGGGGGCGCGGCACAGATACGCAGTATTGT. Amino acid sequence: CATSFRGGRGTDTQYC.

This clonotype has a count of ten or more. This chain joins TRBV30 and TRBJ2-1; D is uncertain. Trimming removed 1 base from V and 8 bases from J, with 9 bases in between. The CDR3 extends over 12 amino acids. The germline V gene has CDR1 GTSNPN and CDR2 SVGIG (reference sequence). The CDR3 nucleotides read TGTGCCTGGAGTGAAGTTGGGTATGAGCAGTTCTTC. It specifies CAWSEVGYEQFF. Using reference TRBV30 and TRBJ2-1 for the parts outside the CDR3, the full variable domain is SQTIHQWPATLVQPVGSPLSLECTVEGTSNPNLYWYRQAAGRGLQLLFYSVGIGQISSEVPQNLSASRPQDRQFILSSKKLLLSDSGFYLCAWSEVGYEQFFGPGTRLTVL.

This chain connects TRBV24-1 to TRBJ2-2; perhaps TRBD1 as D (6 bases). Germline V gene lookup returns CDR1 KGHDR and CDR2 SFDVKD. CDR3 length equals 15 residues. The V end lost 0 bases, the J end lost 4 bases, and 8 bases lay between the germline ends. The CDR3 bases are TGTGCCACCAGTGATTTGGGACAGAGCACCGGGGAGCTGTTTTTT. Amino acids: CATSDLGQSTGELFF.

This clonotype appeared a few times. The chain joins TRBV27 to TRBJ2-1; weak D call: TRBD1 (6 bases). CDR1 and CDR2 from the germline V gene are MNHEY and SMNVEV (reference sequence). Trimming took 2 bases from V and 2 from J, leaving 10 bases between them. This CDR3 has 15 residues. Written as DNA, the CDR3 is TGTGCCAGCAGTTTAATAGCAGGGGCCTACAATGAGCAGTTCTTC. Translation gives CASSLIAGAYNEQFF.

This rearrangement joins TRBV29-1 to TRBJ2-5; 13 bases are shared with TRBD2. V lost 6 bases, J lost 4 bases, and 14 bases stayed unmatched. From germline, CDR1 is SQVTM and CDR2 ANQGSEA. The CDR3 is made up of 17 amino acids. CDR3: CSVEVGGLAGYSETQYF. CDR3 DNA: TGCAGCGTGGAGGTGGGGGGACTAGCGGGATATTCAGAGACCCAGTACTTC.